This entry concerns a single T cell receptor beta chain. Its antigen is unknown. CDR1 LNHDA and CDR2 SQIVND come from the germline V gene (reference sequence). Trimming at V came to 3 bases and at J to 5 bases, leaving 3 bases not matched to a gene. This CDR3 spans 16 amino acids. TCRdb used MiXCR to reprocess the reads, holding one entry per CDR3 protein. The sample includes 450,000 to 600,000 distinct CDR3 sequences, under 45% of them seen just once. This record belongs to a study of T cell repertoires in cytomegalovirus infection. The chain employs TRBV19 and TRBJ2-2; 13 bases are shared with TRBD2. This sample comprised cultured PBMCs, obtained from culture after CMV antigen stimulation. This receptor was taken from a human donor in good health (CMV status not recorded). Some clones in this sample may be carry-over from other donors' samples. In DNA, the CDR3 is TGTGCCAGTAGTATCGGGGGACTAGCGGGGACCGGGGAGCTGTTTTTT. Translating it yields CASSIGGLAGTGELFF.